A selection of T cell receptor beta chains follows, all from one sample in a study of blood T cell repertoires in COVID-19. Profiled with immunoSEQ multiplex PCR; TCRdb holds only in-frame clones, not every one. The sample holds about 350,000 clones, more than 70% seen once. The sequenced sample was peripheral blood. Receptor source: a woman aged 70-85 years with COVID-19, enrolled during active disease. The conserved cysteine and the conserved F or W are not part of the CDR3 here. Fields, in order: J gene, V gene, CDR3 protein.

TRBJ1-1 | TRBV6-5 | ASRPQGWTEAF
TRBJ2-1 | TRBV5-6 | ASSGPDRGRNEQF
TRBJ1-2 | TRBV19 | ASSPSGTNGYT
TRBJ2-2 | TRBV7-3 | ASSLTPLNTGELF
TRBJ1-2 | TRBV30 | AWGSGSGGYT
TRBJ2-1 | TRBV2 | ASMGAAGGTFNEQF
TRBJ2-7 | TRBV5-1 | ASSFDRHYEQY
TRBJ1-6 | TRBV11-3 | ASSIDRASPLH
TRBJ1-2 | TRBV9 | ASSIRGGGYT
TRBJ1-2 | TRBV27 | ASSLRVGYGYT
TRBJ2-7 | TRBV28 | ASSLGRGYEQY
TRBJ2-5 | TRBV6-6 | ASNALAGGVQRTQY
TRBJ1-1 | TRBV12-3/TRBV12-4 | ASSFRVNTEAF
TRBJ2-3 | TRBV24-1 | ATSDLGLPGHLTDTQY
TRBJ1-2 | TRBV28 | ASRPPPGQAFSTYGYT
TRBJ1-1 | TRBV10-1 | ASSESTGRGTEAF
TRBJ1-2 | TRBV4-1 | ASSKSGGLDGYT
TRBJ2-5 | TRBV5-8 | ASSLSPWETQY
TRBJ1-1 | TRBV29-1 | SVVGGEAF
TRBJ2-7 | TRBV6-2/TRBV6-3 | ASSYAGALTEQY
TRBJ2-5 | TRBV5-1 | ASSLWDTGKETQY
TRBJ1-1 | TRBV7-3 | ASSLTGVGTEAF
TRBJ2-5 | TRBV11-3 | ASSSGGPQETQY
TRBJ1-2 | TRBV28 | ASSFSGTGYGYT
TRBJ2-1 | TRBV10-1 | ASGTGSNDEQF
TRBJ1-5 | TRBV3-1/TRBV3-2 | ASSLYSNNQPQH
TRBJ1-5 | TRBV28 | ASRDTGVGQPQH
TRBJ2-6 | TRBV24-1 | ATAPRLLYSSGANVLT
TRBJ2-7 | TRBV4-2 | ASSQLETGRGEQY
TRBJ2-4 | TRBV2 | ASSKQGVENIQY
TRBJ2-3 | TRBV7-9 | ASTSGGADTQY
TRBJ1-1 | TRBV11-3 | ASNPIVRGRNTEAF
TRBJ2-3 | TRBV30 | AWSVLVPGDTQY
TRBJ1-2 | TRBV2 | ASRSQGYT
TRBJ2-5 | TRBV2 | ASSARPEETQY
TRBJ2-1 | TRBV28 | ASSLTQGGQF
TRBJ1-2 | TRBV10-2 | ATTNPTRDRGGYT
TRBJ2-7 | TRBV6-5 | ASSSQRGYEQY
TRBJ1-4 | TRBV30 | AWTPGTGEEKLF
TRBJ1-4 | TRBV11-2 | ASSSDRHNEKLF
TRBJ1-2 | TRBV7-6 | ASSADRGQGYGYT